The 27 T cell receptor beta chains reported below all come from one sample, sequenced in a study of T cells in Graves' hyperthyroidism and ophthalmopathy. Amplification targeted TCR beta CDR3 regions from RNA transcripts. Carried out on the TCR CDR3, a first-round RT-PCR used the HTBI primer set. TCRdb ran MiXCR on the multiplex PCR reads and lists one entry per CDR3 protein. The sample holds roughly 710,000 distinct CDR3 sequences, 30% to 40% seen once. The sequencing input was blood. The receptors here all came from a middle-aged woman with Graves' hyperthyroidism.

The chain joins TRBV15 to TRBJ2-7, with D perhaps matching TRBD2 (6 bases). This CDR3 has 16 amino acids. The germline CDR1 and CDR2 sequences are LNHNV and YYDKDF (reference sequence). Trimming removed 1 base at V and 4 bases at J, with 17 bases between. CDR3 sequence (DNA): TGTGCCACCAGCAGAGCCCGGGGGTGGCTAGTGTACGAGCAGTACTTC. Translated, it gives CATSRARGWLVYEQYF.

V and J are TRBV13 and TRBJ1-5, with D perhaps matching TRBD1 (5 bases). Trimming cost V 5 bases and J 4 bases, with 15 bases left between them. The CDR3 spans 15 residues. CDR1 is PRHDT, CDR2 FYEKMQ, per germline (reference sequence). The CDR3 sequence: CASSPPDGGNQPQHF. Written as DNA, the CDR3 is TGTGCCAGCAGCCCCCCCGACGGGGGTAATCAGCCCCAGCATTTT.

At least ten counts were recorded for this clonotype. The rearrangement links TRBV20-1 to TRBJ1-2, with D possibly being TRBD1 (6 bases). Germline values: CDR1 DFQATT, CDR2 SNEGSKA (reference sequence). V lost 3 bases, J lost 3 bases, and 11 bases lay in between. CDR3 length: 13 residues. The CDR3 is CSASTQGYYGYTF. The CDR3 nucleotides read TGCAGTGCTAGTACTCAGGGGTACTATGGCTACACCTTC.

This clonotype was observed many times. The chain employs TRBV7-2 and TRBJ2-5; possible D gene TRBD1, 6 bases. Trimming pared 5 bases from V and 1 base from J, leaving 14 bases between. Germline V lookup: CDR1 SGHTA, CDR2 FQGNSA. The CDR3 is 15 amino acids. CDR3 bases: TGTGCCAGCAGCCGTGGACAGACGGGCCAAGAGACCCAGTACTTC. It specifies CASSRGQTGQETQYF.

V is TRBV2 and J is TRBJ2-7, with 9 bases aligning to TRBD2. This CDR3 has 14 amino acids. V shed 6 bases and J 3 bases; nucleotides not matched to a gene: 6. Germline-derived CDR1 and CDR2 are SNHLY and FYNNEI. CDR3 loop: CASSERGAGYEQYF. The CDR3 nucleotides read TGTGCCAGCAGCGAGCGGGGGGCGGGCTACGAGCAGTACTTC.

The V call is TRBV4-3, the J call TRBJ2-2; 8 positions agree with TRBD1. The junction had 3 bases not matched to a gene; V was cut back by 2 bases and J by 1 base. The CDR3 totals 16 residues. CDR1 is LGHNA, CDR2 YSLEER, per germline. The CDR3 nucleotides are TGCGCCAGCAGCCAACCTGACAGGGGGAACACCGGGGAGCTGTTTTTT. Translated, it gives CASSQPDRGNTGELFF.

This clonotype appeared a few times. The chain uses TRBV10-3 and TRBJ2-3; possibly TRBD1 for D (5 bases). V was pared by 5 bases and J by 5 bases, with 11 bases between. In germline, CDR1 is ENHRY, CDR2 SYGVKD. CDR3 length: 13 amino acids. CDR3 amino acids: CAISSGFGDTQYF. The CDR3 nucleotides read TGTGCCATCAGTTCAGGGTTCGGAGATACGCAGTATTTT.

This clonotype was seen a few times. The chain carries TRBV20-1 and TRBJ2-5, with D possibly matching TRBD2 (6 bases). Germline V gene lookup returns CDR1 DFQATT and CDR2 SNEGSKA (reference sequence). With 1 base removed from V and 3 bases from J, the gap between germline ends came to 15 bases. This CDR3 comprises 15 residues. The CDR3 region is CSARVARGTKETQYF. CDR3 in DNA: TGCAGTGCTAGAGTCGCCCGGGGGACGAAAGAGACCCAGTACTTC.

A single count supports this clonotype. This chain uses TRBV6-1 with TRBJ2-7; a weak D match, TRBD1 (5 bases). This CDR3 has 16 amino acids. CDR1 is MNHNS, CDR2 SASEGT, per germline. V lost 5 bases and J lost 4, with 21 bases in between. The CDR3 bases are TGTGCCAGCAGTAAAACGGCGGCAGGGCGGCGGTACGAGCAGTACTTC. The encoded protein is CASSKTAAGRRYEQYF.

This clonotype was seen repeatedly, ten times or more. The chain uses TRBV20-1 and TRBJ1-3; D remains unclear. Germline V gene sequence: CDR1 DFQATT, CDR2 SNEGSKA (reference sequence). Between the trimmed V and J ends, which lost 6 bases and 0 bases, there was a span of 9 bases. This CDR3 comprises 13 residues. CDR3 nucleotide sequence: TGCAGTGCCCAGCGGGACTCTGGAAACACCATATATTTT. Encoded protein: CSAQRDSGNTIYF.

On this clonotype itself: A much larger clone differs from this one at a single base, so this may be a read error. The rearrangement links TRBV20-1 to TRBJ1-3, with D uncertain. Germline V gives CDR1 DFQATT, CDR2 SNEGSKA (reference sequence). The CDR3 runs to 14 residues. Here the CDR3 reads CSARGIFSGNTTYF. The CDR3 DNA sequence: TGCAGTGCTAGAGGGATTTTCTCTGGAAACACCACATATTTT.

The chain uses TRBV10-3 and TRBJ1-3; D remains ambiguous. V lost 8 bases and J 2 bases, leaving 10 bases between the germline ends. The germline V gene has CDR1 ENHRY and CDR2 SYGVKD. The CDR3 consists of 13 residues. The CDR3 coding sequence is TGTGCCATCCTGAGCGCCGCTGGAAACACCATATATTTT. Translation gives CAILSAAGNTIYF.

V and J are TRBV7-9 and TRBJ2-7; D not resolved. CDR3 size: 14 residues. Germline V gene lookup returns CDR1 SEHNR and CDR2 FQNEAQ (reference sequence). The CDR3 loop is CSSSSLTSSYEQYF. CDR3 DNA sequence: TGTTCCTCCAGCAGCTTAACTTCCTCCTACGAGCAGTACTTC.

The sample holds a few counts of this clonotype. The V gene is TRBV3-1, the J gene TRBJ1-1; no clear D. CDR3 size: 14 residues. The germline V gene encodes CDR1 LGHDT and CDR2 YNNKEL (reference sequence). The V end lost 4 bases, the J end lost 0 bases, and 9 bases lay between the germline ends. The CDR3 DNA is TGTGCCAGCAGCCGAGGAGAGATGAACACTGAAGCTTTCTTT. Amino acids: CASSRGEMNTEAFF.

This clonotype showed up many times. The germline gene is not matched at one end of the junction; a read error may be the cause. CDR3 protein: CASSLGTGAGELFF. DNA for the CDR3: TGTGCTAGCAGCTTAGGGACAGGGGCCGGGGAGCTGTTTTTT. This chain uses TRBV7-7 with TRBJ2-2, with 10 bases aligning to TRBD1. Germline values: CDR1 SSHAT, CDR2 FNYEAQ (reference sequence). CDR3 size: 14 residues.

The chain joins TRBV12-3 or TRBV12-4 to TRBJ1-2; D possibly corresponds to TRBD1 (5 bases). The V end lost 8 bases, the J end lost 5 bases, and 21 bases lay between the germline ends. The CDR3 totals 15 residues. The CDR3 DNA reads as TGTGCCAGCGGGGAAGGCCTCAGGGAAGGATATGGCTACACCTTC. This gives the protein CASGEGLREGYGYTF.

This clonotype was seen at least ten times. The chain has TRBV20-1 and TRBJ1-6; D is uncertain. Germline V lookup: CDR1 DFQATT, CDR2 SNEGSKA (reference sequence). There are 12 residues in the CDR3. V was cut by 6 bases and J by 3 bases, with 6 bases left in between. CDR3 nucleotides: TGCAGTGCGGGGTTCTATAATTCACCCCTCCACTTT. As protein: CSAGFYNSPLHF.

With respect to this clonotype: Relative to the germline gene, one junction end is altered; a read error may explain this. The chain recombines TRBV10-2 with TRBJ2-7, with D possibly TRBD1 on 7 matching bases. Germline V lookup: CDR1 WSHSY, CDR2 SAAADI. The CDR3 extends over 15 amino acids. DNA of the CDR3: TGTGCCAGCAGCCCAGGGGGGCTCTCCTCCTACGAGCAGTACTTC. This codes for CASSPGGLSSYEQYF.

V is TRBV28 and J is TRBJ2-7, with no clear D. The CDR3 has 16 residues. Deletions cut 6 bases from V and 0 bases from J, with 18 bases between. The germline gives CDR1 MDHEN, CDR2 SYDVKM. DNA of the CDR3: TGTGCCAGCAGCAACCCGAGGACCGGCAGCTCCTACGAGCAGTACTTC. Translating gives CASSNPRTGSSYEQYF.

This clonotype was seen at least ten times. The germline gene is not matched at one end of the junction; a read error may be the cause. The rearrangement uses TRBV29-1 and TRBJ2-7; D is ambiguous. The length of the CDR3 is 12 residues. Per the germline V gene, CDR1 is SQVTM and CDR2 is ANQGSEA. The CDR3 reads CGVAEEVHEQYF. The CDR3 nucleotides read TGCGGCGTTGCGGAAGAGGTGCACGAGCAGTACTTC.

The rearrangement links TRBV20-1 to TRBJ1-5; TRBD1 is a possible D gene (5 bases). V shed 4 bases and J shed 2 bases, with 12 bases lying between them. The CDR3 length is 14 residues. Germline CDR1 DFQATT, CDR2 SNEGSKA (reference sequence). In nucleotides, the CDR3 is TGCAGTGCTACAACCTCGGGGGGCAATCAGCCCCAGCATTTT. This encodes CSATTSGGNQPQHF.

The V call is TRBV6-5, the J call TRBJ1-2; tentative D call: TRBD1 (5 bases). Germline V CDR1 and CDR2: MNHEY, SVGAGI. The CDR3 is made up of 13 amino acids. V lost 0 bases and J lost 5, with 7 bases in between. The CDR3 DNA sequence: TGTGCCAGCAGTTACTCAGACAGATATGGCTACACCTTC. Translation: CASSYSDRYGYTF.

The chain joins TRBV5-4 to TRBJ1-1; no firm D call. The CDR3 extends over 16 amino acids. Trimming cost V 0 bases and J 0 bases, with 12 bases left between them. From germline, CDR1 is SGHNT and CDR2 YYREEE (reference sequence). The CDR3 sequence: CASSLGSLPMNTEAFF. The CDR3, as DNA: TGTGCCAGCAGCTTGGGATCCCTCCCAATGAACACTGAAGCTTTCTTT.

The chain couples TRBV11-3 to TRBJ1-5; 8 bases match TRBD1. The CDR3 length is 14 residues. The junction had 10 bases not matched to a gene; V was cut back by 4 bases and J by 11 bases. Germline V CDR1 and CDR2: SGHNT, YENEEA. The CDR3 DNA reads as TGTGCCAGCAGCTCCCTGACAGGGGAAGAGACCCAGCATTTT. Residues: CASSSLTGEETQHF. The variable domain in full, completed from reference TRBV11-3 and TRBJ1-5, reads EAGVVQSPRYKIIEKKQPVAFWCNPISGHNTLYWYLQNLGQGPELLIRYENEEAVDDSQLPKDRFSAERLKGVDSTLKIQPAELGDSAVYLCASSSLTGEETQHFGDGTRLSIL.

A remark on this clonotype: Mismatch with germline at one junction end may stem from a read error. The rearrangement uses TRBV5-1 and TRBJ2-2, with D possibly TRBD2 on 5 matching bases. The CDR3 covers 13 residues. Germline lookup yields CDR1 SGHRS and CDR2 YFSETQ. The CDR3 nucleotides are TGCGCCGGCAGTGGAAGCGGCACCGGGGAGCTGTTTTTT. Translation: CAGSGSGTGELFF.

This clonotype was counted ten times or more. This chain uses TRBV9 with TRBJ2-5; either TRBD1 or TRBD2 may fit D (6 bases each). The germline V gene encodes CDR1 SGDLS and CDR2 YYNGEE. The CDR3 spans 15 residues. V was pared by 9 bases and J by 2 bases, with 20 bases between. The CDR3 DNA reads TGTGCCACCGCAGGGGTAAGGACTAAGCAAGAGACCCAGTACTTC. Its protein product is CATAGVRTKQETQYF.

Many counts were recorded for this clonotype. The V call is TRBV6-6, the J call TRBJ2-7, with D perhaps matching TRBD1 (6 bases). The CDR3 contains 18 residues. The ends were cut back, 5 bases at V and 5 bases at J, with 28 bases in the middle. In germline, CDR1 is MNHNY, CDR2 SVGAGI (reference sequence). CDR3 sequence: CASSESSPSATGLNEQYF. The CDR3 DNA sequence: TGTGCCAGCAGTGAATCCTCTCCCAGTGCAACAGGGTTGAACGAGCAGTACTTC.